The sequence of this T cell receptor (beta chain) was determined in a study of T cell changes during pregnancy in multiple sclerosis. Repertoires were generated with immunoSEQ multiplex PCR, while TCRdb's copy carries only in-frame clones and drops some. The sample contains some 110,000 clones, roughly 90% of which appear only once. This clone has more than one count but fewer than ten. Per germline, CDR1 SGHAT and CDR2 FQNNGV. There are 13 residues in the CDR3. Trimming stripped 3 bases from V and 5 bases from J, with 8 bases between. The source was peripheral blood, collected in the third trimester of pregnancy. The receptor's source is a female donor with multiple sclerosis, enrolled in a pregnancy study. This chain joins TRBV11-2 and TRBJ1-5, with D perhaps TRBD1 (5 bases). Here the CDR3 reads CASSLGGDQPQHF. DNA of the CDR3: TGTGCCAGCAGCTTGGGGGGGGATCAGCCCCAGCATTTT.